Sequencing of this T cell receptor beta chain was carried out in a study of immune cell composition in non-small cell lung cancer. Study in general: Histologic subtype was mainly adenocarcinoma or squamous cell carcinoma.

The germline gives CDR1 LNHDA, CDR2 SQIVND (reference sequence). Trimming pared 5 bases from V and 2 bases from J, leaving 15 bases between. This CDR3 contains 15 residues. The repertoire was sequenced with immunoSEQ multiplex PCR; TCRdb's copy has only in-frame clones and lacks some. In the table there are about 3,100 clones, about 82% of which are singletons. This sequence was found in a human donor with non-small cell lung cancer. The chain is built from TRBV19 and TRBJ1-1; the D gene is possibly TRBD1 (5 bases). Input material: lung tumor tissue. The CDR3 sequence: CASSSNAGTNTEAFF. The CDR3 nucleotides read TGTGCCAGTAGTTCAAACGCGGGGACCAACACTGAAGCTTTCTTT.